This T cell receptor (beta chain) is from a study of blood T cell repertoires in COVID-19. Original methodology: Nucleated cell number was recorded as an estimate derived from reference gene primer amplification. Some clones are missing from TCRdb's copy, which holds only in-frame ones; the method was immunoSEQ multiplex PCR. That table gives V, J and clone size, and the DNA gave D and trimming. This sample carries roughly 140,000 clones, 80% to 90% of them seen once, and the ten largest clones take more than 8.5%. The material sequenced was peripheral blood. This TCR was recovered from a man in his sixties with active or convalescent COVID-19.

The CDR3 loop reads CASSLLAGGPVGELFF. CDR3 nucleotides: TGTGCCAGCAGTTTGCTAGCGGGAGGGCCGGTCGGGGAGCTGTTTTTT. J is TRBJ2-2 and V is TRBV27; 12 bases align to TRBD2. The CDR3 extends over 16 amino acids. Per the germline V gene, CDR1 is MNHEY and CDR2 is SMNVEV (reference sequence). V gave up 3 bases and J gave up 7 bases; unmatched junction bases: 6.